This T cell receptor beta chain was sequenced in a study of blood T cell repertoires in COVID-19. About the research overall: PBMCs, B-cell-depleted T cells, or T cells were the source of the cDNA or gDNA that made up the material.

Generated by immunoSEQ multiplex PCR, the TCRdb table keeps only in-frame clones and is missing some. The table includes approximately 69,000 clones, approximately 86% detected once. Input material: peripheral blood. This receptor was identified in a man aged 45-65 years with acute or convalescent COVID-19.

The CDR3 nucleotides read TGTGCCAGCAACGACAGGGGCCGATATGGCTACACCTTC. Translated, it gives CASNDRGRYGYTF. This chain joins TRBV12-3 or TRBV12-4 and TRBJ1-2, with TRBD1 matching 8 bases. Trimming took 7 bases from V and 5 from J; bases not matched to a gene: 6. The length of the CDR3 is 13 residues.